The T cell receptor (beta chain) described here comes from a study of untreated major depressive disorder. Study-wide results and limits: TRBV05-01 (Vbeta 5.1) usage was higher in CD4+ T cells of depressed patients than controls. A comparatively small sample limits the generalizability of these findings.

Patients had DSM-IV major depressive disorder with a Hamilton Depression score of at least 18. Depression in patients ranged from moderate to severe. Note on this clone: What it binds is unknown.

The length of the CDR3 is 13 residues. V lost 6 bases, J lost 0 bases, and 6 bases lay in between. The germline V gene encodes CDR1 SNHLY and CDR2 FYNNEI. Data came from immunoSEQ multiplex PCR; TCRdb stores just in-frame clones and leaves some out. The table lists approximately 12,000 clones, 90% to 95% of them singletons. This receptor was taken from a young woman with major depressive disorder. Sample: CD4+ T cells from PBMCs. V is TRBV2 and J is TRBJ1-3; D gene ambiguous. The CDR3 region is CASSTLSGNTIYF. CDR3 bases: TGTGCCAGCAGCACCCTCTCTGGAAACACCATATATTTT.